This T cell receptor beta chain was captured by sequencing in a study of molecular identifiers for immune sequencing clone quantification listed by TCRdb under 2018. Regarding the complete study: For a replicate experiment, RNA from roughly 18,000 or 92,000 naive CD8 T cells was divided into five aliquots, and four of the five aliquots were sequenced. The study was a methods study using CD8 T cells to benchmark molecular-identifier clustering-based TCR repertoire sequencing (MIDCIRS) and TCR RNA copy counting. The investigation overall reported the following: In CMV-specific effector cells, clones with more than 20 RNA copies accounted for over 99% of molecules, whereas in naive cells such clones accounted for under 1%. The sizes of highly expanded clones could end up underestimated when identical TCR molecules share a barcode. Spiked-in Jurkat TCR RNA equal to a single cell's worth was reported to be detectable even within 1,200,000 naive CD8 T cells. When barcode sub-clustering was omitted, TCR diversity was inflated by chimeric consensus sequences, with chimeras reaching as high as 47%. Modeling estimated 3 to 3.5 recovered TCR RNA copies per cell, compared with approximately 10 by digital PCR, which implies about 30% capture efficiency. The naive libraries included spiked-in Jurkat TCR RNA (roughly nine copies' worth), and this Jurkat TCR RNA is not part of the donor repertoire.

Libraries of naive CD8 T cells were generated from about 19,000 to 1,100,000 sorted cells, with 10%, 30% or 50% of the purified RNA used. Naive CD8 T cells, defined as CD8+CD4-CCR7+CD45RA+, were FACS-sorted into RLT Plus buffer on a BD FACSAria II. Detection sensitivity was tested by spiking Jurkat RNA equal to some 11 TCR copies' worth into samples containing roughly 19,000-1,100,000 naive CD8 T cells. CD8 T cells were enriched with RosetteSep CD8+ T Cell Enrichment Cocktail and Ficoll-Paque, followed by ACK red cell lysis. As to this clonotype: The clone's antigen remains unknown. Within one base of it there is no much larger clone, and no base qualities were kept.

Receptor amplification or capture employed PCR. The sequencer was an Illumina HiSeq 4000. Bulk TCR libraries were prepared as previously described, using TCR primers listed in Table S5. The Qiagen AllPrep DNA/RNA kit was used to purify total RNA. Before analysis, reads from multiple sequencing runs of one library were combined. Regarding the original processing steps: Reads were retained only if the reads had an exact TCR constant sequence, and the retained reads were trimmed to 150 nt and grouped according to their 12-nt molecular barcodes. Reads in each barcode group were sub-clustered using a 15% Levenshtein threshold, and a quality-weighted consensus sequence was built for each RNA molecule. Non-functional sequences were discarded, and so were lower-count sequences lying one edit away from another sequence. On the basis of fitting two negative binomial distributions, barcode sub-clusters with fewer than 20% of the maximum read count were discarded. TCRdb reprocessing: public reads trimmed at Q25 with fastp, clones called with MiXCR, in-frame beta chains kept. Every distinct CDR3 protein forms one entry, paired with its most common genes and DNA. TCRdb's processing, not the study's, gives the V and J calls here. Within this sample are 490,000 or so distinct CDR3 sequences, with around a fifth of them counted one time only. About 0.84% of the sample rests with the top ten.

V was cut back by 3 bases and J by 6 bases, leaving a gap of 15 bases between them. The germline V gene gives CDR1 as SGHDN and CDR2 as FVKESK. From the cysteine up to the phenylalanine, the CDR3 has a length of 15 residues. Kept here is only the CDR3 DNA, which spans 45 bases and is read in frame from base 1. The chain was built from TRBV14 and TRBJ2-1; the D gene cannot be resolved reliably. Sequenced: naive CD8+ T cells from blood, with Jurkat cell RNA spiked in. The cell subset or site label corresponds to: FACS-sorted CD8+CD4-CCR7+CD45RA+ naive T cells. This sequence was found in a human donor in good health. Some libraries in this study had Jurkat cell RNA spiked in. The DNA sequence is as follows: TGTGCCAGCAGCCAGCCAGGTAGTAGCCGCAATGAGCAGTTCTTC. Its protein product is CASSQPGSSRNEQFF. When the CDR3 is completed using the reference TRBV14 and TRBJ2-1 genes on either side, the full variable domain is EAGVTQFPSHSVIEKGQTVTLRCDPISGHDNLYWYRRVMGKEIKFLLHFVKESKQDESGMPNNRFLAERTGGTYSTLKVQPAELEDSGVYFCASSQPGSSRNEQFFGPGTRLTVL.